Below, one T cell receptor (beta chain) is given with its context. Its antigen specificity is not known. Per-nucleotide qualities are absent, and no much larger clonotype sits a single base away. Multiplexed two-step PCR with Vbeta-specific forward primers and Jbeta-specific reverse primers was used to amplify TCRbeta CDR3 regions. TCRbeta libraries were sequenced on an Illumina instrument through the immunoSEQ service. The published analysis was carried out like this. V, D and J genes were assigned using IMGT annotation, and counts were corrected for multiplex PCR bias using synthetic CDR3 analogues. Repertoire clonality was computed in the immunoSEQ Analyzer as one minus normalized Shannon entropy. Clonal expansion was defined using Fisher's exact test with Benjamini-Hochberg false discovery rate control and a two-tailed threshold of P<0.01. TCRdb took this table from immuneACCESS and kept in-frame rearrangements with V and J called. Such tables lack part of the clones; where checked against another copy, unresolved V genes explain under half of the gap, and the rest is unexplained. That table furnishes V, J and clone size, whereas the DNA furnished D and trimming. This sample lists 20,000 to 25,000 clones; roughly 69% were detected once. Of the sample, about 0.84% is held by the ten largest clones.

The germline V gene encodes CDR1 MDHEN and CDR2 SYDVKM. The cysteine opens and the phenylalanine closes a CDR3 of 15 amino acids. Only the CDR3 part of the read is kept: 45 bases, read in frame from the first base. Unmatched junction bases come to 10, with V trimmed by 6 bases and J by 6 bases. This specimen comes from a study of regulatory dendritic cells for organ transplantation (dated by TCRdb to the late 2010s). A note on the overall study: TCRbeta repertoires were sequenced from sorted naive and memory CD4+ and CD8+ T cells before and after allostimulation with regulatory or mature dendritic cells.

What the authors observed across the whole study: The repertoires of naive CD4+ and CD8+ T cells were highly diverse, while memory cell repertoires were less diverse, with memory CD8+ cells being the most oligoclonal. The authors pointed out considerable heterogeneity between individuals in the alloreactive memory CD8+ T cell pool, and only a couple of subjects were sequenced. In both subjects, allostimulation led to expansion of memory CD8+ clones, although regulatory dendritic cells appeared to cause more limited expansion than mature dendritic cells did. Among the resting subsets, the most alloreactive TCR clonotypes were found in memory CD8+ T cells.

FACS was used to sort CD4+ or CD8+ cells into naive T cells (CD45RA+) and memory T cells (CD45RO+). Two healthy control subjects provided the T cells used for TCR sequencing. Sorted T cell subsets that were not stimulated were used as baseline controls for the mixed lymphocyte reactions. The Qiagen DNeasy Blood & Tissue Kit was used for extraction of genomic DNA. Sequenced: memory CD4+ T cells from blood. Reading the label with the study, this specimen's cell subset or site is: CD45RO+ memory T cells. The sequence derives from a human donor in good health. Recombination joined TRBV28 with TRBJ2-4, and 8 junctional nucleotides match TRBD1. The CDR3 in this case is CASSSPQGAGNIQYF. The DNA reads as follows: TGTGCCAGCAGCTCTCCTCAGGGGGCAGGAAACATTCAGTACTTC.